This TCR beta chain was identified in a study of T-cell memory formation after mild COVID-19. This CDR3 contains 14 residues. Looked up from germline, CDR1 is DFQATT and CDR2 is SNEGSKA (reference sequence). With 0 bases removed from V and 1 base from J, the gap between germline ends came to 7 bases. TCRdb fed the 5' RACE reads into MiXCR, producing one record per CDR3 protein. There are hundreds of thousands of distinct CDR3 sequences in the sample; over 20% occur only once, and under 15% lies in the top ten. The V call is TRBV20-1, the J call TRBJ1-5; maybe TRBD1 (5 bases). This TCR came from an adult woman who had mild COVID-19 (a few samples of this study predate the infection). Cell type and time point are not known. Sequencing was done on a sample of PBMCs or a T cell subset sorted from them (not recorded which). CDR3 nucleotides: TGCAGTGCTAGAGACAGGGCAAGCAATCAGCCCCAGCATTTT. Translation gives CSARDRASNQPQHF.